These 15 T cell receptor beta chains came from one sample sequenced in a study of shared clonotypes between healthy human individuals. The repertoire was sequenced with immunoSEQ multiplex PCR; TCRdb's copy has only in-frame clones and lacks some. The repertoire holds approximately 720,000 clones, with about three quarters as singletons. Sequenced material: memory CD4+ T cells sorted from blood. Subset here: CD45RA-negative fraction. Receptors were obtained from a woman aged 30 to 39 in good health.

The rearrangement links TRBV5-4 to TRBJ1-3; D is unclear. Trimming removed 0 bases at V and 4 bases at J, with 11 bases between. This CDR3 has 15 residues. Germline values: CDR1 SGHNT, CDR2 YYREEE (reference sequence). The DNA of the CDR3 is TGTGCCAGCAGCTTGGGAGGAACAGAGGGAAACACCATATATTTT. Translation gives CASSLGGTEGNTIYF.

This clone was detected a few times. This chain links TRBV5-4 with TRBJ2-3; D uncertain. CDR3 length: 17 amino acids. The V end lost 0 bases, the J end lost 1 base, and 15 bases lay between the germline ends. Germline lookup yields CDR1 SGHNT and CDR2 YYREEE (reference sequence). CDR3 DNA: TGTGCCAGCAGCTTGGATTGGGGTCTGGCGGGCACAGATACGCAGTATTTT. Translated, it gives CASSLDWGLAGTDTQYF.

V is TRBV9 and J is TRBJ2-2, with 11 bases aligning to TRBD2. Germline V CDR1 and CDR2: SGDLS, YYNGEE. The CDR3 sequence is 15 residues long. The trim removed 1 base at V and 6 bases at J, leaving 2 bases unmatched. CDR3 sequence reads: CASSVFSGRAGELFF. CDR3 sequence (DNA): TGTGCCAGCAGCGTATTTAGCGGGAGGGCCGGGGAGCTGTTTTTT.

The V and J genes are TRBV11-2 and TRBJ2-2; 9 positions match TRBD1. This CDR3 spans 16 amino acids. V shed 3 bases, J shed 0 bases, and the junction held 2 bases outside the gene matches. CDR1 SGHAT and CDR2 FQNNGV come from the germline V gene. The CDR3 sequence: CASSFRTGANTGELFF. Here the CDR3 DNA reads TGTGCCAGCAGCTTCCGGACAGGGGCGAACACCGGGGAGCTGTTTTTT.

The chain carries TRBV6-5 and TRBJ2-7; 7 nucleotides align to TRBD1. J was trimmed by 2 bases and V by 2 bases; bases with no gene match: 3. CDR3 length: 14 amino acids. CDR1 and CDR2 (germline): MNHEY, SVGAGI. The CDR3 here is CASSYDRDTYEQYF. The CDR3 DNA reads TGTGCCAGCAGTTACGACAGGGACACCTACGAGCAGTACTTC.

This clone has only one observation. The genes are TRBV30 and TRBJ1-1, with D perhaps matching TRBD1 (5 bases). The V end lost 3 bases, the J end lost 1 base, and 18 bases lay between the germline ends. Looked up from germline, CDR1 is GTSNPN and CDR2 is SVGIG (reference sequence). CDR3 length: 16 amino acids. This CDR3 is CAWRRSGAGGNTEAFF. CDR3 in DNA: TGTGCCTGGAGACGTAGTGGGGCAGGCGGGAACACTGAAGCTTTCTTT.

The J gene is TRBJ2-3, the V gene TRBV5-1, with D hard to call. Germline lookup yields CDR1 SGHRS and CDR2 YFSETQ. The CDR3 has 12 residues. The V gene lost 4 bases and the J gene lost 4 bases, with 7 bases spanning the gap. Here the CDR3 DNA reads TGCGCCAGCAGCGTAGCCTCAGATACGCAGTATTTT. Protein: CASSVASDTQYF.

Points on this clone: In the same sample, other DNA sequences code for this CDR3. The chain employs TRBV5-1 and TRBJ2-7; 7 bases line up with TRBD2. From germline, CDR1 is SGHRS and CDR2 YFSETQ. The J segment lost 2 bases and the V segment lost 4 bases, leaving 3 bases of the junction unmatched. CDR3 length: 13 amino acids. The CDR3, as DNA: TGCGCCAGCAGCCCTAGCGGTACCTACGAGCAGTACTTC. Its translation is CASSPSGTYEQYF.

A note on this clone: A much larger clone differs by one base, so this may be a read error. This rearrangement joins TRBV28 to TRBJ2-3; no clear D. Trimming took 6 bases from V and 2 from J, leaving 3 bases between them. Germline-derived CDR1 and CDR2 are MDHEN and SYDVKM. The CDR3 is 11 amino acids. The CDR3 DNA is TGTGCCAGCAGCGTCACAGATACGCAGTATTTT. It yields the protein CASSVTDTQYF.

This chain links TRBV18 with TRBJ2-2; 9 nucleotides line up with TRBD1. J gave up 3 bases and V 1 base, and 3 bases lay outside the gene matches. Per germline, CDR1 KGHSH and CDR2 LQKENI. This CDR3 region has 16 residues. CDR3 sequence: CASSPRDREDTGELFF. The DNA of the CDR3 is TGTGCCAGCTCACCACGGGACAGGGAGGACACCGGGGAGCTGTTTTTT.

CDR3 bases: TGTGCCAGCAAACAGGGACTTACCTATGGCTACACCTTC. Residues: CASKQGLTYGYTF. The V gene is TRBV7-9, the J gene TRBJ1-2; D might be TRBD1 (6 bases). The CDR3 length is 13 residues. The germline V gene encodes CDR1 SEHNR and CDR2 FQNEAQ (reference sequence). Trimming removed 7 bases from V and 4 bases from J, with 13 bases in between.

The genes are TRBV19 and TRBJ2-7; the D gene is possibly TRBD1 (5 bases). The germline gives CDR1 LNHDA, CDR2 SQIVND (reference sequence). The CDR3 is 15 amino acids. Trimming removed 9 bases from V and 3 bases from J, with 21 bases in between. DNA of the CDR3: TGTGCCAGCAGAGACCAACCGGGCCAGGGCTACGAGCAGTACTTC. This encodes CASRDQPGQGYEQYF.

The chain couples TRBV10-3 to TRBJ2-7; D is ambiguous. The germline V gene encodes CDR1 ENHRY and CDR2 SYGVKD. Deletions cut 10 bases from V and 4 bases from J, with 23 bases between. The CDR3 is 15 residues long. CDR3 bases: TGTGCCACACGTAGCAGCGCCCCATCCTCTTACGAGCAGTACTTC. Translating gives CATRSSAPSSYEQYF.

V usage is TRBV5-1 and J usage is TRBJ2-7, with 7 positions matching TRBD1. J gave up 0 bases and V 6 bases, and 9 bases lay outside the gene matches. CDR1 is SGHRS and CDR2 is YFSETQ in the germline V gene. This CDR3 contains 15 residues. The CDR3 reads CASNRDRANSYEQYF. Here the CDR3 DNA reads TGCGCCAGCAACCGTGACAGGGCTAACTCCTACGAGCAGTACTTC.

The chain has TRBV7-8 and TRBJ1-5; D may be TRBD1 (5 bases). Germline CDR1 reads SGHVS; CDR2 reads FQNEAQ. Trimming left V 5 bases short and J 2 bases short, with 22 bases between. The CDR3 is 18 residues long. For the CDR3, the DNA is TGTGCCAGCAGCGACTACAGGTTTCCAGGTAGTCGCAATCAGCCCCAGCATTTT. Protein sequence: CASSDYRFPGSRNQPQHF.